The clone carrying this T cell receptor beta chain was observed many times. Its antigen remains unidentified. RNA transcripts gave rise to amplified TCR beta CDR3 regions. Using the HTBI primer set, a first-round RT-PCR was run on the TCR CDR3. TCRdb re-analysed the multiplex PCR reads in MiXCR, keeping a single row per CDR3 protein. The data show about 640,000 distinct CDR3 sequences, less than 25% seen once. The sample originates from a study of T cells in Graves' hyperthyroidism and ophthalmopathy. Points from the study as a whole: For ophthalmopathy, model prediction preceded onset by a median roughly 6.2 months.

Specimen: blood. This TCR was recovered from a man aged 25-40 years with Graves' ophthalmopathy.

The CDR3 DNA is TGCGCCAGCAGCCCGCCCCGAATAGCGGGGTACAATGAGCAGTTCTTC. Translation: CASSPPRIAGYNEQFF. This sequence joins TRBV5-1 and TRBJ2-1; TRBD2 agrees at 8 bases. The junction had 10 bases not matched to a gene; V was cut back by 4 bases and J by 4 bases. The CDR3 is made up of 16 amino acids. Germline V gene data show CDR1 as SGHRS and CDR2 as YFSETQ.